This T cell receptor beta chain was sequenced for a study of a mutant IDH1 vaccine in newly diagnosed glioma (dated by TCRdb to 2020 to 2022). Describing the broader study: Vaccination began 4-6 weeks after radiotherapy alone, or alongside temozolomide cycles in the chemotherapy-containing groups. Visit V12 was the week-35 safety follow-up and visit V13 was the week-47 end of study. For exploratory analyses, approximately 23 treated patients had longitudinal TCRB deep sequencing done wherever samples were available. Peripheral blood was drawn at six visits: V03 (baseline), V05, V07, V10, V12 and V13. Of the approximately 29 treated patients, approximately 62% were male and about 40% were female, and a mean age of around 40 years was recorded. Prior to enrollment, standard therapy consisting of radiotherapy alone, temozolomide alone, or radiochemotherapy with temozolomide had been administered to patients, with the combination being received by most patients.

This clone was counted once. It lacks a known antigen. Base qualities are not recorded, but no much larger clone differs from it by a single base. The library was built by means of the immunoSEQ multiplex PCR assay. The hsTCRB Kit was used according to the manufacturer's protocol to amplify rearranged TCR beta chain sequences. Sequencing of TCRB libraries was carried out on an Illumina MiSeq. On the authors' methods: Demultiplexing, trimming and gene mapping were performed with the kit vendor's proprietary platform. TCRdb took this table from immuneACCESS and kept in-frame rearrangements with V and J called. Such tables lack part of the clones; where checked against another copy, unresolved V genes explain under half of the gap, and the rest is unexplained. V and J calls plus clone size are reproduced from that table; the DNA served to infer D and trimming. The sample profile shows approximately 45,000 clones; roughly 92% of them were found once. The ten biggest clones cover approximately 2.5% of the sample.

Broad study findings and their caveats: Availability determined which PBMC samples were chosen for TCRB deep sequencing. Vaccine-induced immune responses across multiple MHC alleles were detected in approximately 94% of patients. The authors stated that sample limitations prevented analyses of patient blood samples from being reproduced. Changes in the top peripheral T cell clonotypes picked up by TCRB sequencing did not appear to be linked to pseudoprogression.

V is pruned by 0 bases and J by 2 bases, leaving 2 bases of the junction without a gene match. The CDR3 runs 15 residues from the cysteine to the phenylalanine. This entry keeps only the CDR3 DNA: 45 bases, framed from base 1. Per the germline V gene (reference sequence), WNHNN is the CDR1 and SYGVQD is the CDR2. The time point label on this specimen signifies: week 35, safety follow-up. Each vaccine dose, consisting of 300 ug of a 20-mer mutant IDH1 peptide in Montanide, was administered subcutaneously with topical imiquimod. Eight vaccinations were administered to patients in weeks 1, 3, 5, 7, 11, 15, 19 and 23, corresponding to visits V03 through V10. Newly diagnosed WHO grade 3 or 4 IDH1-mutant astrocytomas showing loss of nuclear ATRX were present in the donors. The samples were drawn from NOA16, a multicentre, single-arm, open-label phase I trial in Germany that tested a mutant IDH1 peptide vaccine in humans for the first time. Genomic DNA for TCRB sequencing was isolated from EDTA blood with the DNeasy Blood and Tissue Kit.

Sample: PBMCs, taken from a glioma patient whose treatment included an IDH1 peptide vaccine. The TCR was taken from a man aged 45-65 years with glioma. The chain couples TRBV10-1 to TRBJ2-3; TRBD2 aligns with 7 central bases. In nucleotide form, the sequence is TGCGCCAGCAGTGAGTCGGGGGGGAACACAGATACGCAGTATTTT. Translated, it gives CASSESGGNTDTQYF.